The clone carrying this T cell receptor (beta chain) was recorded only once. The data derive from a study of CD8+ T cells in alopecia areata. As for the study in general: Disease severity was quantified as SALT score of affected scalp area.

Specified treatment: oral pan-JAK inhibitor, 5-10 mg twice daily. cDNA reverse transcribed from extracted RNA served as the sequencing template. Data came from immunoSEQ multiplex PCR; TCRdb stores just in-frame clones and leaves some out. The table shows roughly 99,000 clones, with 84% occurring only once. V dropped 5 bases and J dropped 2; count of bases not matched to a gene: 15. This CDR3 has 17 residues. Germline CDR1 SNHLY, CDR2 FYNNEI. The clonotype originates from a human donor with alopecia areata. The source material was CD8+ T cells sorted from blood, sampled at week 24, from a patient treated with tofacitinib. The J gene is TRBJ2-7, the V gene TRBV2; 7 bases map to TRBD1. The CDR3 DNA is TGTGCCAGCAGTATCCCACTCTCAGGGGGTACAACCTACGAGCAGTACTTC. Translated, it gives CASSIPLSGGTTYEQYF.